This T cell receptor beta chain was identified during a study of beta chain features in type 1 diabetes. Whole-study findings and limits: Compared to healthy donors, patients appeared to have naive, central memory and Treg TCRB repertoires that were more alike. Moderately but significantly shorter TCRB CDR3s were found in Type 1 diabetes patients in all four CD4+ subsets.

The isolated RNA, all of it, was reverse transcribed, so expressed TCRB transcripts were what got sequenced. This table comes from immunoSEQ multiplex PCR, and its TCRdb copy is limited to in-frame clones, with some not included. The repertoire consists of about 340,000 clones, with 13% occurring once and the leading ten covering roughly 0.015%. This clone came up a few times. Its target is unknown. Every donor had blood drawn once into heparin, roughly 100 mL on average. The CDR3 runs to 18 residues. J was trimmed by 5 bases and V by 0 bases; bases with no gene match: 8. CDR1 is SGHDN, CDR2 FVKESK, per germline.

The chain combines TRBV14 with TRBJ2-1; 12 bases line up with TRBD2. This clonotype was sampled from a woman between 18 and 29 years old with type 1 diabetes. The specimen sequenced was naive CD4+ T cells from blood. CDR3 amino acids: CASSQETTSGRLNNEQFF. The CDR3 coding sequence is TGTGCCAGCAGCCAAGAGACCACTAGCGGGAGGCTAAACAATGAGCAGTTCTTC.